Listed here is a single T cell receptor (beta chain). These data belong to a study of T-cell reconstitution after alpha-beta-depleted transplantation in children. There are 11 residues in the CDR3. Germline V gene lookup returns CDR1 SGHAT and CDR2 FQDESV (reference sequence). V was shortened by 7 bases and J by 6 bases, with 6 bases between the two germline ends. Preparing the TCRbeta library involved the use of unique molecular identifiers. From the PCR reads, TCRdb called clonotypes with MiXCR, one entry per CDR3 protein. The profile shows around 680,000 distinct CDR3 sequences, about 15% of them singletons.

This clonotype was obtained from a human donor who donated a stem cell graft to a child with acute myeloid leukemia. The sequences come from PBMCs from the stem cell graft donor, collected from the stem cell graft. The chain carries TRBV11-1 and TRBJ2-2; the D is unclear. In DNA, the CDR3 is TGTGCCAGCACCCAGCCCGGGGAGCTGTTTTTT. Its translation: CASTQPGELFF. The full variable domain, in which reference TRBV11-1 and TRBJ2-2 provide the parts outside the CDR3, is EAEVAQSPRYKITEKSQAVAFWCDPISGHATLYWYRQILGQGPELLVQFQDESVVDDSQLPKDRFSAERLKGVDSTLKIQPAELGDSAMYLCASTQPGELFFGEGSRLTVL.